A single sample gave rise to the 16 T cell receptor beta chains below, sequenced in a study of T cells in Graves' hyperthyroidism and ophthalmopathy. What was amplified from RNA transcripts were TCR beta CDR3 regions. HTBI primers were employed in a first-round RT-PCR of the TCR CDR3. TCRdb reanalysed the multiplex PCR reads using MiXCR and keeps one entry per CDR3 protein. The sample has roughly 740,000 distinct CDR3 sequences, 16% seen once. Sequencing was carried out using blood. These receptors were taken from a man aged 18 to 29 with Graves' hyperthyroidism.

The chain recombines TRBV28 with TRBJ1-5; possible D gene TRBD1, 5 bases. The CDR3 length is 15 residues. Looked up from germline, CDR1 is MDHEN and CDR2 is SYDVKM. V was pared by 2 bases and J by 9 bases, with 17 bases between. The CDR3 DNA follows: TGTGCCAGCAGTTTAGCCGGCACGGGGGAGGGGCCCCAGCATTTT. It translates to CASSLAGTGEGPQHF.

This clonotype was counted a few times. This rearrangement joins TRBV24-1 to TRBJ1-5; a possible D gene is TRBD1 (5 bases). Trimming took off 10 bases at V and 2 bases at J, with 14 bases between the two ends. Germline V CDR1 and CDR2: KGHDR, SFDVKD. The CDR3 length is 14 residues. CDR3 amino acids: CATQPWDGNQPQHF. The CDR3, as DNA: TGTGCCACGCAGCCGTGGGACGGCAATCAGCCCCAGCATTTT.

In its sample, this clonotype was seen many times. This sequence joins TRBV7-9 and TRBJ2-1, with D tentatively TRBD1 (5 bases). This CDR3 comprises 12 residues. The V gene's germline CDR1 is SEHNR and CDR2 FQNEAQ (reference sequence). Trimming removed 5 bases at V and 9 bases at J, with 11 bases between. The chain's CDR3 is CASSPTVVEQFF. Written as DNA, the CDR3 is TGTGCCAGCAGCCCGACAGTCGTTGAGCAGTTCTTC.

The chain has TRBV18 and TRBJ2-3, with 10 bases fitting TRBD2. The CDR3 totals 16 residues. V trimming: 6 bases; J trimming: 5 bases; junction bases outside the gene matches: 11. Germline loops: CDR1 KGHSH, CDR2 LQKENI. CDR3 DNA sequence: TGTGCCAGCTCCCGGGGTCTAGCGGGAGAGGTAGATACGCAGTATTTT. Amino acids: CASSRGLAGEVDTQYF.

The chain joins TRBV24-1 to TRBJ2-3; D is unresolved. The CDR3 loop spans 14 amino acids. In germline, CDR1 is KGHDR, CDR2 SFDVKD. V lost 2 bases to trimming and J lost 0 bases, with 5 bases between them. In DNA form, the CDR3 reads TGTGCCACCAGTGATTCGCGGAGCACAGATACGCAGTATTTT. Encoded protein: CATSDSRSTDTQYF.

A word on this clonotype: A read error may account for a junction end that differs from germline. The genes are TRBV7-7 and TRBJ2-5, with 7 positions matching TRBD2. Germline CDR1 is SSHAT and CDR2 is FNYEAQ (reference sequence). This CDR3 spans 15 amino acids. CDR3 sequence: CASSSATSLQETQYF. CDR3 bases: TGTGCTAGCAGCTCCGCGACTAGCCTCCAAGAGACCCAGTACTTC.

This clonotype was picked up many times. The rearrangement uses TRBV11-3 and TRBJ2-2; 7 bases are shared with TRBD1. V was clipped by 5 bases and J by 5 bases; unmatched bases: 8. The CDR3 consists of 15 residues. Germline V lookup: CDR1 SGHNT, CDR2 YENEEA. This CDR3 is CASSTHRGGTGELFF. CDR3 in DNA: TGTGCCAGCAGCACACACAGGGGTGGGACCGGGGAGCTGTTTTTT.

This clonotype appeared a few times. The rearrangement joins TRBV28 to TRBJ2-3, with no clear D. V was cut by 8 bases and J by 2 bases, with 11 bases left in between. CDR3 size: 13 residues. Germline-derived CDR1 and CDR2 are MDHEN and SYDVKM. The CDR3 protein is CASLSADTDTQYF. In DNA, the CDR3 is TGTGCCAGCCTCAGTGCTGACACAGATACGCAGTATTTT.

J is TRBJ2-3 and V is TRBV5-1; weak D call: TRBD2 (6 bases). This CDR3 spans 12 amino acids. CDR1 is SGHRS, CDR2 YFSETQ, per germline. The V and J ends lost 3 bases and 9 bases respectively, with 11 bases between them. The CDR3 DNA reads as TGCGCCAGCAGCTCCTCGACTAGGACGCAGTATTTT. This sequence encodes CASSSSTRTQYF.

This clonotype was seen many times. The rearrangement links TRBV12-3 or TRBV12-4 to TRBJ1-3; 9 bases map to TRBD1. The CDR3 totals 15 residues. The trim removed 7 bases at V and 0 bases at J, leaving 4 bases unmatched. CDR3 DNA sequence: TGTGCCAGCAACAGGGGGCAAAGCTCTGGAAACACCATATATTTT. Its protein product is CASNRGQSSGNTIYF.

This clonotype has just a few counts. This chain joins TRBV3-1 and TRBJ2-1; 14 nucleotides align to TRBD2. In germline, CDR1 is LGHDT, CDR2 YNNKEL (reference sequence). The length of the CDR3 is 16 residues. J was trimmed by 9 bases and V by 4 bases; bases with no gene match: 8. The CDR3 nucleotides read TGTGCCAGCAGCCTGGGACTAGCGGGGGATTTCGGTGAGCAGTTCTTC. Protein: CASSLGLAGDFGEQFF.

The chain employs TRBV29-1 and TRBJ2-7, with 7 bases matching TRBD1. Germline lookup yields CDR1 SQVTM and CDR2 ANQGSEA. With V trimmed by 4 bases and J by 5 bases, 5 bases remained unmatched. The CDR3 is 12 residues long. The chain's CDR3 is CSVGEGGDEQYF. The CDR3 DNA sequence: TGCAGCGTTGGGGAAGGGGGCGACGAGCAGTACTTC.

The genes are TRBV10-2 and TRBJ1-2, with a weak D call TRBD1 (6 bases). The ends were cut back, 2 bases at V and 8 bases at J, with 15 bases in the middle. Germline CDR1 reads WSHSY; CDR2 reads SAAADI. This CDR3 contains 14 residues. The CDR3 sequence is CASSEGGGGLGYTF. The CDR3 DNA reads TGCGCCAGCAGTGAGGGGGGGGGCGGGCTCGGCTACACCTTC.

With regard to this clonotype: Since no conserved phenylalanine or tryptophan closes the CDR3, a read error is the likely cause. The chain employs TRBV19 and TRBJ1-5; unclear D gene. The CDR3 loop spans 15 amino acids. With 4 bases removed from V and 1 base from J, the gap between germline ends came to 11 bases. Germline V CDR1 and CDR2: LNHDA, SQIVND (reference sequence). DNA for the CDR3: TGTGCCAGTAGTAAGCTGGGTGAGAGCAATCAGCCCCAGCATTCT. It is translated as CASSKLGESNQPQHS.

This clonotype occurred a few times. The rearrangement links TRBV7-9 to TRBJ2-7; 7 nucleotides align to TRBD1. The V gene's germline CDR1 is SEHNR and CDR2 FQNEAQ (reference sequence). Trimming cost V 4 bases and J 3 bases; bases outside gene matches: 9. There are 15 residues in the CDR3. CDR3 nucleotides: TGTGCCAGCAGCTCGGCGGACAGGCTTCTCTACGAGCAGTACTTC. Residues: CASSSADRLLYEQYF. Based on the CDR3 plus reference TRBV7-9 and TRBJ2-7, the full variable domain is DTGVSQNPRHKITKRGQNVTFRCDPISEHNRLYWYRQTLGQGPEFLTYFQNEAQLEKSRLLSDRFSAERPKGSFSTLEIQRTEQGDSAMYLCASSSADRLLYEQYFGPGTRLTVT.

There are many counts of this clonotype. The chain combines TRBV6-1 with TRBJ2-3; 8 positions match TRBD1. V lost 5 bases and J lost 5; bases outside the gene matches: 9. The CDR3 is 15 amino acids. Per the germline V gene, CDR1 is MNHNS and CDR2 is SASEGT. The CDR3 DNA reads as TGTGCCAGCAGTCCCACGACAGGGGAAGAAGATACGCAGTATTTT. It translates to CASSPTTGEEDTQYF.